The 23 T cell receptor beta chains in this list originate from one sample, sequenced in a study of cytomegalovirus exposure and HLA in healthy donors. In the PCR, 60 Vbeta and 13 Jbeta primers were used. TCRdb's copy holds only in-frame clones and misses some; the assay was immunoSEQ multiplex PCR. The table lists 150,000 to 200,000 clones, 81% of them singletons. Sequencing was carried out using PBMCs. These receptors were obtained from a man aged 40-49 years in good health and CMV-seropositive.

The J gene is TRBJ1-4, the V gene TRBV11-1, with 8 bases fitting TRBD1. The J segment lost 7 bases and the V segment lost 1 base, leaving 5 bases of the junction unmatched. This CDR3 has 15 residues. The germline V gene has CDR1 SGHAT and CDR2 FQDESV (reference sequence). The CDR3 spells CASSLEDRVGEKLFF. CDR3 DNA sequence: TGTGCCAGCAGCTTAGAGGACAGGGTCGGTGAAAAACTGTTTTTT.

The gene calls are TRBV9 and TRBJ1-1, with 7 bases that match TRBD1. V was pared by 4 bases and J by 6 bases, with 12 bases of the junction left unmatched. This CDR3 contains 15 residues. Germline CDR1 is SGDLS and CDR2 is YYNGEE. The CDR3 DNA sequence: TGTGCCAGCAGCCTCCGACAGGGAGGAGACTCTGAAGCTTTCTTT. Amino acid sequence: CASSLRQGGDSEAFF.

The rearrangement joins TRBV9 to TRBJ2-1; 7 nucleotides line up with TRBD2. Germline-derived CDR1 and CDR2 are SGDLS and YYNGEE. The length of the CDR3 is 14 residues. J gave up 9 bases and V 4 bases, and 10 bases lay outside the gene matches. CDR3 sequence (DNA): TGTGCCAGCAGCCCCCAGGGAGGGGAGGGTGAGCAGTTCTTC. Amino acids: CASSPQGGEGEQFF.

V is TRBV5-6 and J is TRBJ2-5; maybe TRBD1 (6 bases). The length of the CDR3 is 13 residues. The germline V gene encodes CDR1 SGHDT and CDR2 YYEEEE. The germline V and J ends were trimmed by 4 bases and 2 bases, with 9 bases remaining between them. The CDR3 loop is CASSARGQETQYF. CDR3 nucleotide sequence: TGTGCCAGCAGCGCCAGGGGACAAGAGACCCAGTACTTC.

The J gene is TRBJ2-5, the V gene TRBV5-1, with D uncertain. Germline CDR1 and CDR2: SGHRS and YFSETQ. This CDR3 comprises 14 residues. V dropped 0 bases and J dropped 6 bases, with 12 bases sitting between them. The CDR3: CASSLVDPGQTQYF. The CDR3, as DNA: TGCGCCAGCAGCTTGGTTGACCCTGGGCAGACCCAGTACTTC.

The chain joins TRBV18 to TRBJ2-2; 7 positions match TRBD2. After removal of 6 bases from V and 0 bases from J, the junction contained 7 bases not matched to a gene. This CDR3 comprises 16 residues. From germline, CDR1 is KGHSH and CDR2 LQKENI. As DNA, the CDR3 is TGTGCCAGCTCCTACAACGGGGGGTCGAACACCGGGGAGCTGTTTTTT. Residues: CASSYNGGSNTGELFF.

The rearrangement links TRBV5-1 to TRBJ2-7; 9 bases fit TRBD1. CDR3 length: 14 residues. The V segment lost 3 bases and the J segment 0 bases; nucleotides outside the gene matches: 1. CDR1 and CDR2 from the germline V gene are SGHRS and YFSETQ. The DNA of the CDR3 is TGCGCCAGCAGCTGGGGACAGGGCTCCTACGAGCAGTACTTC. It translates to CASSWGQGSYEQYF.

The rearrangement joins TRBV29-1 to TRBJ2-7; perhaps TRBD2 as D (6 bases). The CDR3 length is 14 residues. The V gene lost 0 bases and the J gene lost 2 bases, with 11 bases spanning the gap. Germline V lookup: CDR1 SQVTM, CDR2 ANQGSEA. The CDR3 loop reads CSVEDRRGTYEQYF. DNA of the CDR3: TGCAGCGTTGAAGATAGGCGCGGGACCTACGAGCAGTACTTC.

This chain joins TRBV28 and TRBJ1-5; TRBD1 matches at 7 bases. Germline CDR1 reads MDHEN; CDR2 reads SYDVKM. V shed 4 bases and J 0 bases; nucleotides not matched to a gene: 6. CDR3 size: 16 residues. The CDR3 is CASSSGQLYSNQPQHF. The CDR3 coding sequence is TGTGCCAGCAGTTCGGGACAGCTATATAGCAATCAGCCCCAGCATTTT. Together with reference TRBV28 and TRBJ1-5, the CDR3 gives the full variable domain: DVKVTQSSRYLVKRTGEKVFLECVQDMDHENMFWYRQDPGLGLRLIYFSYDVKMKEKGDIPEGYSVSREKKERFSLILESASTNQTSMYLCASSSGQLYSNQPQHFGDGTRLSIL.

J is TRBJ2-2 and V is TRBV9, with 8 bases that match TRBD1. Germline trimming cut 4 bases from V and 5 bases from J; bases unmatched to any gene: 10. Looked up from germline, CDR1 is SGDLS and CDR2 is YYNGEE. The CDR3 spans 16 residues. In nucleotides, the CDR3 is TGTGCCAGCAGCCCAACCATGGGACAGGTAACCGGGGAGCTGTTTTTT. Protein product: CASSPTMGQVTGELFF.

This rearrangement joins TRBV28 to TRBJ1-2; D ambiguous. The CDR3 loop spans 14 amino acids. Germline assignment: CDR1 MDHEN and CDR2 SYDVKM. V dropped 6 bases and J dropped 1 base, with 12 bases sitting between them. In DNA form, the CDR3 reads TGTGCCAGCAGACCAGAGGGTTTTAACTATGGCTACACCTTC. Translated, it gives CASRPEGFNYGYTF.

J is TRBJ1-2 and V is TRBV27; 9 bases are a match to TRBD1. Trimming cost V 6 bases and J 8 bases; bases outside gene matches: 10. The germline CDR1 and CDR2 sequences are MNHEY and SMNVEV (reference sequence). This CDR3 contains 14 residues. The CDR3 spells CASRSGQGRSGYTF. The CDR3 DNA is TGTGCCAGCAGGTCGGGACAGGGCCGAAGCGGCTACACCTTC.

V and J are TRBV7-9 and TRBJ1-1; TRBD1 might be the D (6 bases). The CDR3 is 14 amino acids. Trimming took off 3 bases at V and 5 bases at J, with 13 bases between the two ends. The germline V gene has CDR1 SEHNR and CDR2 FQNEAQ (reference sequence). The CDR3 reads CASSLGVGGTEAFF. CDR3 DNA: TGTGCCAGCAGCTTGGGAGTAGGGGGTACTGAAGCTTTCTTT.

The chain is built from TRBV7-2 and TRBJ1-1; TRBD1 matches at 9 bases. V was pared by 10 bases and J by 5 bases, with 14 bases of the junction left unmatched. This CDR3 has 15 amino acids. The germline V gene has CDR1 SGHTA and CDR2 FQGNSA. The CDR3 loop is CATITQQGARTEAFF. Written as DNA, the CDR3 is TGTGCCACCATCACCCAACAGGGGGCAAGGACTGAAGCTTTCTTT.

CDR3 bases: TGTGCCAGCAGCCTACCCGGGAGGGCCGCCGAGCAGTTCTTC. Translation: CASSLPGRAAEQFF. The genes are TRBV11-2 and TRBJ2-1; 8 bases map to TRBD2. This CDR3 has 14 amino acids. In germline, CDR1 is SGHAT, CDR2 FQNNGV. Trimming at V came to 5 bases and at J to 10 bases, leaving 10 bases not matched to a gene.

The chain recombines TRBV6-5 with TRBJ2-2, with D tentatively TRBD1 (5 bases). The CDR3 is 13 amino acids. Trimming shortened V by 6 bases and J by 9 bases, and 14 bases separated the two germline ends. The germline V gene encodes CDR1 MNHEY and CDR2 SVGAGI. The CDR3: CASSSQVTRELFF. The CDR3 DNA follows: TGTGCCAGCAGCTCACAGGTTACCCGGGAGCTGTTTTTT.

The chain joins TRBV4-2 to TRBJ1-2, with no clear D. The germline V gene encodes CDR1 LGHNA and CDR2 YNFKEQ. Trimming pared 0 bases from V and 5 bases from J, leaving 10 bases between. The CDR3 is 14 residues long. This chain's CDR3 is CASSQEAGKYGYTF. In DNA form, the CDR3 reads TGTGCCAGCAGCCAAGAGGCGGGAAAGTATGGCTACACCTTC.

The chain recombines TRBV7-3 with TRBJ2-5; 9 nucleotides align to TRBD2. Germline assignment: CDR1 SGHTA and CDR2 FQGTGA. The junction had 17 bases not matched to a gene; V was cut back by 2 bases and J by 4 bases. The CDR3 is 19 amino acids. The CDR3 here is CASSLDPLGAGGTGETQYF. DNA for the CDR3: TGTGCCAGCAGCTTAGATCCCTTAGGGGCGGGAGGGACGGGAGAGACCCAGTACTTC.

V is TRBV25-1 and J is TRBJ2-3, with D possibly matching TRBD2 (6 bases). CDR3 length equals 16 residues. V was clipped by 3 bases and J by 4 bases, with 17 bases between them. Germline V gene data show CDR1 as MGHDK and CDR2 as SYGVNS. CDR3 sequence: CASSDEGGIHPDTQYF. The CDR3 coding sequence is TGTGCCAGCAGTGATGAAGGCGGGATCCACCCAGATACGCAGTATTTT. The variable domain in full, with the rest retrieved from reference TRBV25-1 and TRBJ2-3, is EADIYQTPRYLVIGTGKKITLECSQTMGHDKMYWYQQDPGMELHLIHYSYGVNSTEKGDLSSESTVSRIRTEHFPLTLESARPSHTSQYLCASSDEGGIHPDTQYFGPGTRLTVL.

V usage is TRBV18 and J usage is TRBJ2-7, with 7 bases lining up with TRBD1. Per germline, CDR1 KGHSH and CDR2 LQKENI. V was pared by 3 bases and J by 0 bases, with 5 bases of the junction left unmatched. The CDR3 covers 15 residues. The CDR3 coding sequence is TGTGCCAGCTCACCGGGGGACAGTAGCTCCTACGAGCAGTACTTC. It specifies CASSPGDSSSYEQYF.

In DNA form, the CDR3 reads TGTGCCAGCAGTTACTTCCAGTCCAATGTACACGAGCAGTACTTC. Translated, it gives CASSYFQSNVHEQYF. The rearrangement uses TRBV6-5 and TRBJ2-7, with D unclear. The germline CDR1 and CDR2 sequences are MNHEY and SVGAGI. The CDR3 runs to 15 residues. Trimming removed 1 base from V and 5 bases from J, with 15 bases in between.

The chain combines TRBV5-1 with TRBJ2-3, with no clear D. Germline lookup yields CDR1 SGHRS and CDR2 YFSETQ. The CDR3 length is 14 residues. The V gene lost 0 bases and the J gene lost 2 bases, with 7 bases spanning the gap. Here the CDR3 DNA reads TGCGCCAGCAGCTTGGCCCAACTCACAGATACGCAGTATTTT. Translation: CASSLAQLTDTQYF.

This chain links TRBV27 with TRBJ2-5, with 8 nucleotides matching TRBD2. From germline, CDR1 is MNHEY and CDR2 SMNVEV (reference sequence). The trim removed 1 base at V and 5 bases at J, leaving 3 bases unmatched. CDR3 length equals 14 residues. The CDR3 DNA reads TGTGCCAGCAGTTTATATAAGCGGGGGGAGACCCAGTACTTC. This sequence encodes CASSLYKRGETQYF.